These 7 T cell receptor beta chains originate from one sample sequenced in a study of T cells after yellow fever vaccination. TCRdb processed the 5' RACE reads anew with MiXCR; each CDR3 protein has one entry. The table includes about 340,000 distinct CDR3 sequences, more than 8.5% detected once. Sequences were derived from PBMCs, sampled on the day of the first yellow fever vaccination. The receptors stem from a man younger than 30 who received the YFV17D yellow fever vaccine.

This clonotype was observed at least ten times. The chain is built from TRBV29-1 and TRBJ2-3; D is undetermined. In germline, CDR1 is SQVTM, CDR2 ANQGSEA. The CDR3 has 13 residues. The CDR3 DNA sequence: TGCTCGTGGGCTCGCGCCCGCACAGATACGCAGTATTTT. Its translation: CSWARARTDTQYF.

The chain is built from TRBV9 and TRBJ2-7; 10 positions agree with TRBD2. The trim removed 0 bases at V and 4 bases at J, leaving 1 base unmatched. Germline-derived CDR1 and CDR2 are SGDLS and YYNGEE. The length of the CDR3 is 14 residues. DNA for the CDR3: TGTGCCAGCAGCGTAGAAGCGGGGGGGTACGAGCAGTACTTC. Protein sequence: CASSVEAGGYEQYF.

Of note for this clonotype: One base away lies a much larger clone, so this may be a sequencing read error. The gene calls are TRBV7-9 and TRBJ2-1, with D uncertain. This CDR3 has 13 amino acids. CDR1 is SEHNR and CDR2 is FQNEAQ in the germline V gene (reference sequence). For the CDR3, the DNA is TGTGCCAGCACCCGGCCGGGTTACAATGAGCAGTCCTTC. Translated, it gives CASTRPGYNEQSF.

The chain couples TRBV3-1 to TRBJ2-2; no definite D call. V shed 0 bases and J shed 0 bases, with 8 bases lying between them. Germline CDR1 and CDR2: LGHDT and YNNKEL (reference sequence). This CDR3 is built from 16 residues. CDR3 region: CASSQEALTNTGELFF. In nucleotides, the CDR3 is TGTGCCAGCAGCCAAGAAGCACTTACGAACACCGGGGAGCTGTTTTTT.

Only a few counts were recorded for this clonotype. The chain combines TRBV7-6 with TRBJ1-4; TRBD1 matches 10 bases. The J segment lost 6 bases and the V segment lost 4 bases, leaving 5 bases of the junction unmatched. This CDR3 spans 15 amino acids. Germline-derived CDR1 and CDR2 are SGHVS and FNYEAQ. As DNA, the CDR3 is TGTGCCAGCAGCTCCGGGACAGGGGCATATGAAAAACTGTTTTTT. Translated: CASSSGTGAYEKLFF.

This rearrangement joins TRBV5-1 to TRBJ2-5; maybe TRBD1 (5 bases). The ends were cut back, 3 bases at V and 4 bases at J, with 10 bases in the middle. Germline assignment: CDR1 SGHRS and CDR2 YFSETQ. CDR3 size: 13 residues. The CDR3 DNA sequence: TGCGCCAGCAGCTCACGCCAGGGAGAGACCCAGTACTTC. Encoded protein: CASSSRQGETQYF.

This clonotype was seen only a few times. The J gene is TRBJ2-7, the V gene TRBV7-2; 9 bases agree with TRBD2. V lost 5 bases and J lost 2; bases outside the gene matches: 4. The CDR3 has 14 amino acids. Per the germline V gene, CDR1 is SGHTA and CDR2 is FQGNSA. The CDR3 DNA sequence: TGTGCCAGCAGCCGCGGGGGGGATCCCTACGAGCAGTACTTC. Translating it yields CASSRGGDPYEQYF. Variable domain in full (rest from reference TRBV7-2 and TRBJ2-7): GAGVSQSPSNKVTEKGKDVELRCDPISGHTALYWYRQSLGQGLEFLIYFQGNSAPDKSGLPSDRFSAERTGGSVSTLTIQRTQQEDSAVYLCASSRGGDPYEQYFGPGTRLTVT.